Listed here are 27 T cell receptor beta chains from one sample, sequenced in a study of control samples from healthy donors and cancer patients. Repertoires were generated with immunoSEQ multiplex PCR, while TCRdb's copy carries only in-frame clones and drops some. The data show approximately 100,000 clones, with around 88% seen just once and 13% to 15% held by the top ten. The material sequenced was blood. The receptor set was obtained from a man aged 25-45 years in good health.

Notes on this clone: Other DNA sequences in this sample translate to the same CDR3. The V and J genes are TRBV30 and TRBJ1-4, with D tentatively TRBD1 (5 bases). This CDR3 contains 13 residues. The V and J ends lost 0 bases and 5 bases respectively, with 7 bases between them. CDR1 GTSNPN and CDR2 SVGIG come from the germline V gene (reference sequence). The CDR3 protein is CAWSVRGNEKLFF. DNA of the CDR3: TGTGCCTGGAGTGTAAGGGGAAATGAAAAACTGTTTTTT.

The rearrangement joins TRBV7-9 to TRBJ2-6; 8 bases map to TRBD1. The CDR3 has 16 amino acids. V trimming: 8 bases; J trimming: 1 base; junction bases outside the gene matches: 7. In germline, CDR1 is SEHNR, CDR2 FQNEAQ (reference sequence). The CDR3 region is CASGQGASSGANVLTF. In DNA, the CDR3 is TGTGCCAGCGGACAGGGTGCTTCTTCTGGGGCCAACGTCCTGACTTTC.

The chain couples TRBV9 to TRBJ1-1; D perhaps matches TRBD1 (5 bases). Trimming pared 0 bases from V and 0 bases from J, leaving 9 bases between. Germline assignment: CDR1 SGDLS and CDR2 YYNGEE. This CDR3 has 15 residues. As DNA, the CDR3 is TGTGCCAGCAGCGTAGGGCAGGGCGTGAACACTGAAGCTTTCTTT. Its translation: CASSVGQGVNTEAFF.

V usage is TRBV6-4 and J usage is TRBJ2-5; D is unresolved. There are 13 residues in the CDR3. V was trimmed by 2 bases and J by 2 bases, leaving 6 bases between them. Germline CDR1 and CDR2: MRHNA and SNTAGT. The CDR3 spells CASSDAPQETQYF. For the CDR3, the DNA is TGTGCCAGCAGTGACGCCCCACAAGAGACCCAGTACTTC.

The chain couples TRBV2 to TRBJ2-5; no clear D gene. Germline CDR1 and CDR2: SNHLY and FYNNEI. The length of the CDR3 is 13 residues. V dropped 1 base and J dropped 4 bases, with 7 bases sitting between them. In DNA, the CDR3 is TGTGCCAGCAGTGAAGGCTGGGGAGAGACCCAGTACTTC. It specifies CASSEGWGETQYF.

V and J are TRBV29-1 and TRBJ2-7, with 11 bases fitting TRBD1. Per germline, CDR1 SQVTM and CDR2 ANQGSEA. This CDR3 is 15 amino acids long. V shed 0 bases and J 0 bases; nucleotides not matched to a gene: 1. The CDR3 DNA sequence: TGCAGCGTTGAAGACGGACAGGGGGCCTCCTACGAGCAGTACTTC. Its translation: CSVEDGQGASYEQYF.

This chain joins TRBV19 and TRBJ2-1, with 9 bases that match TRBD1. J was trimmed by 8 bases and V by 6 bases; bases with no gene match: 5. CDR3 length equals 13 residues. Germline V lookup: CDR1 LNHDA, CDR2 SQIVND (reference sequence). The CDR3 loop reads CASSTGGLDEQFF. Here the CDR3 DNA reads TGTGCCAGTAGCACAGGGGGCTTGGATGAGCAGTTCTTC.

The genes are TRBV7-9 and TRBJ1-3; D gene unclear. From germline, CDR1 is SEHNR and CDR2 FQNEAQ (reference sequence). The CDR3 is 14 amino acids. V lost 7 bases and J 0 bases, leaving 10 bases between the germline ends. CDR3 residues: CASTLHDSGNTIYF. The CDR3 DNA reads TGTGCCAGCACTCTTCACGACTCTGGAAACACCATATATTTT.

The V gene is TRBV6-5, the J gene TRBJ2-3, with D perhaps matching TRBD2 (6 bases). Trimming removed 6 bases at V and 9 bases at J, with 16 bases between. CDR1 is MNHEY, CDR2 SVGAGI, per germline. This CDR3 has 13 amino acids. The CDR3 DNA sequence: TGTGCCAGCAGGGTCCGCGGGGAGTGGACGCAGTATTTT. Encoded protein: CASRVRGEWTQYF.

The V gene is TRBV7-6, the J gene TRBJ1-2; D is ambiguous. The CDR3 totals 12 residues. V was pared by 5 bases and J by 8 bases, with 12 bases between. Germline V gene data show CDR1 as SGHVS and CDR2 as FNYEAQ. This CDR3 reads CASSAVVGGYTF. The CDR3 bases are TGTGCCAGCAGCGCCGTTGTCGGAGGCTACACCTTC.

This clone occurred a few times. The genes are TRBV19 and TRBJ2-3; no clear D. Deletions cut 6 bases from V and 4 bases from J, with 11 bases between. Germline values: CDR1 LNHDA, CDR2 SQIVND (reference sequence). The CDR3 is made up of 13 amino acids. CDR3 protein: CASSRQMPDTQYF. In nucleotides, the CDR3 is TGTGCCAGTAGCAGGCAAATGCCAGATACGCAGTATTTT. The full variable domain, completed using reference TRBV19 and TRBJ2-3, is DGGITQSPKYLFRKEGQNVTLSCEQNLNHDAMYWYRQDPGQGLRLIYYSQIVNDFQKGDIAEGYSVSREKKESFPLTVTSAQKNPTAFYLCASSRQMPDTQYFGPGTRLTVL.

The gene calls are TRBV3-1 (or the pseudogene TRBV3-2) and TRBJ1-5, with no clear D. The CDR3 sequence is 14 residues long. Germline V CDR1 and CDR2: LGHDT, YNNKEL (reference sequence). V was cut by 0 bases and J by 7 bases, with 10 bases left in between. CDR3 nucleotide sequence: TGTGCCAGCAGCCAAGAACTTACCCGGCAGCCCCAGCATTTT. This sequence encodes CASSQELTRQPQHF.

CDR3 protein: CASSRGGGGYQPQHF. In DNA form, the CDR3 reads TGTGCCAGCAGTCGGGGGGGAGGGGGCTATCAGCCCCAGCATTTT. V gene TRBV28 combines with J gene TRBJ1-5; 7 bases agree with TRBD1. The germline V gene has CDR1 MDHEN and CDR2 SYDVKM. The CDR3 is made up of 15 amino acids. The trim removed 5 bases at V and 5 bases at J, leaving 9 bases unmatched. The whole variable domain, remainder taken from reference TRBV28 and TRBJ1-5, is DVKVTQSSRYLVKRTGEKVFLECVQDMDHENMFWYRQDPGLGLRLIYFSYDVKMKEKGDIPEGYSVSREKKERFSLILESASTNQTSMYLCASSRGGGGYQPQHFGDGTRLSIL.

This clone was detected once. V and J are TRBV18 and TRBJ1-1; 7 nucleotides match TRBD1. The V segment lost 5 bases and the J segment 2 bases; nucleotides outside the gene matches: 14. The length of the CDR3 is 17 residues. Germline V CDR1 and CDR2: KGHSH, LQKENI. The chain's CDR3 is CASSATRGARDNTEAFF. CDR3 nucleotide sequence: TGTGCCAGCTCAGCAACCAGGGGGGCGCGGGATAACACTGAAGCTTTCTTT.

V gene TRBV24-1 combines with J gene TRBJ2-7, with TRBD1 matching over 9 bases. CDR1 KGHDR and CDR2 SFDVKD come from the germline V gene. J lost 4 bases, V lost 3 bases, and 6 bases had no gene match. CDR3 length: 15 residues. The CDR3 DNA is TGTGCCACCAGTGATAACTCCGGGACAGGGTACGAGCAGTACTTC. It specifies CATSDNSGTGYEQYF.

This clone was counted a few times. The chain recombines TRBV5-4 with TRBJ1-6, with D perhaps TRBD1 (6 bases). Deletions cut 0 bases from V and 1 base from J, with 14 bases between. Looked up from germline, CDR1 is SGHNT and CDR2 is YYREEE (reference sequence). The CDR3 contains 18 residues. The CDR3 reads CASSLGGQGWSYNSPLHF. CDR3 in DNA: TGTGCCAGCAGCTTGGGCGGTCAGGGGTGGTCCTATAATTCACCCCTCCACTTT.

The chain employs TRBV7-3 and TRBJ2-1; 11 nucleotides line up with TRBD2. V was pared by 5 bases and J by 8 bases, with 8 bases of the junction left unmatched. Germline V gene sequence: CDR1 SGHTA, CDR2 FQGTGA. The CDR3 is 15 residues long. CDR3 DNA: TGTGCCAGCAGCCCCTACTATAGCGGGAGGGATGAGCAGTTCTTC. Its protein product is CASSPYYSGRDEQFF.

The CDR3 nucleotides are TGTGCCAGCACCACTTCTAGCACCAATACGCAGTATTTT. It encodes CASTTSSTNTQYF. This rearrangement joins TRBV28 to TRBJ2-3; D is possibly TRBD2 (5 bases). CDR1 and CDR2 from the germline V gene are MDHEN and SYDVKM. With 7 bases removed from V and 7 bases from J, the gap between germline ends came to 15 bases. The CDR3 length is 13 residues.

CDR3 sequence reads: CASSSEFGYTF. CDR3 nucleotide sequence: TGTGCCAGCTCATCCGAGTTCGGCTACACCTTC. This chain joins TRBV18 and TRBJ1-2; no clear D. V shed 5 bases and J shed 8 bases, with 9 bases lying between them. Germline loops: CDR1 KGHSH, CDR2 LQKENI. This CDR3 comprises 11 residues.

This rearrangement joins TRBV5-4 to TRBJ2-5; D is unclear. V dropped 5 bases and J dropped 5 bases, with 13 bases sitting between them. CDR3 length equals 13 residues. Germline V CDR1 and CDR2: SGHNT, YYREEE (reference sequence). CDR3 in DNA: TGTGCCAGCAGGGAACAACCCAAGGAGACCCAGTACTTC. Amino acids: CASREQPKETQYF.

The chain links TRBV24-1 to TRBJ2-3; D gene unclear. There are 13 residues in the CDR3. V was pared by 6 bases and J by 2 bases, with 8 bases between. Germline-derived CDR1 and CDR2 are KGHDR and SFDVKD. In nucleotides, the CDR3 is TGTGCCACCAGTTCTACGGACACAGATACGCAGTATTTT. Its protein product is CATSSTDTDTQYF.

J is TRBJ2-2 and V is TRBV5-1; 9 bases match TRBD1. Trimming removed 8 bases from V and 3 bases from J; junction bases left unmatched: 8. The CDR3 contains 15 residues. The germline CDR1 and CDR2 sequences are SGHRS and YFSETQ. The CDR3 sequence: CASRPGQGDTGELFF. CDR3 nucleotides: TGCGCCAGTCGCCCGGGACAGGGTGACACCGGGGAGCTGTTTTTT.

The rearrangement uses TRBV27 and TRBJ2-1; weak D call: TRBD1 (6 bases). Trimming took off 7 bases at V and 5 bases at J, with 21 bases between the two ends. The CDR3 extends over 16 amino acids. The germline CDR1 and CDR2 sequences are MNHEY and SMNVEV (reference sequence). The CDR3, as DNA: TGTGCCAGCAAGCTAAACAGGGCTTTTCCGGACAATGAGCAGTTCTTC. It translates to CASKLNRAFPDNEQFF.

This chain links TRBV2 with TRBJ2-2; D unclear. Trimming removed 4 bases at V and 6 bases at J, with 9 bases between. This CDR3 region has 13 residues. Germline V lookup: CDR1 SNHLY, CDR2 FYNNEI. CDR3 sequence reads: CASSGSGPGELFF. The DNA of the CDR3 is TGTGCCAGCAGTGGATCGGGCCCCGGGGAGCTGTTTTTT.

The chain links TRBV7-2 to TRBJ1-4; D not certain. The CDR3 consists of 14 residues. Trimming took 4 bases from V and 8 from J, leaving 14 bases between them. Germline loops: CDR1 SGHTA, CDR2 FQGNSA. Here the CDR3 reads CASSYKGGGEKLFF. DNA for the CDR3: TGTGCCAGCAGCTACAAAGGAGGTGGCGAAAAACTGTTTTTT.

The J gene is TRBJ1-1, the V gene TRBV5-4; D possibly corresponds to TRBD1 (5 bases). Trimming shortened V by 3 bases and J by 4 bases, and 16 bases separated the two germline ends. Germline V lookup: CDR1 SGHNT, CDR2 YYREEE (reference sequence). The CDR3 covers 15 residues. CDR3 sequence (DNA): TGTGCCAGCAGCTCTTGGCGCGGGGGGAGCACTGAAGCTTTCTTT. Amino acid sequence: CASSSWRGGSTEAFF.

This sequence joins TRBV4-3 and TRBJ1-1; D not resolved. Per the germline V gene, CDR1 is LGHNA and CDR2 is YSLEER. The CDR3 contains 15 residues. Deletions cut 0 bases from V and 5 bases from J, with 13 bases between. This CDR3 is CASSQESAEQTEAFF. The CDR3 DNA follows: TGCGCCAGCAGCCAAGAGAGCGCGGAGCAAACTGAAGCTTTCTTT.